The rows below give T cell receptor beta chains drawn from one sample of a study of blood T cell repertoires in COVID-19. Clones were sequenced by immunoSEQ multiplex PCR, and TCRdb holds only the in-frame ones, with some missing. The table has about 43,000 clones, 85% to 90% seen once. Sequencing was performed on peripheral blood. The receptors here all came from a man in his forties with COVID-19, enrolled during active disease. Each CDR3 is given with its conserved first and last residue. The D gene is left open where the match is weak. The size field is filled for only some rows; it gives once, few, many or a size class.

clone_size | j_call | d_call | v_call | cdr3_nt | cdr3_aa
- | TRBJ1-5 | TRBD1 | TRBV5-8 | TGTGCCAGCAGCTGGGGGGGACAGGGGGCCTCTCAGCCCCAGCATTTT | CASSWGGQGASQPQHF
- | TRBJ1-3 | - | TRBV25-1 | TGTGCCAGCAGTACCCGTTCGGGGAGGTCGGGAAACACCATATATTTT | CASSTRSGRSGNTIYF
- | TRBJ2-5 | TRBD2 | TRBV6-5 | TGTGCCAGCAGTCCTGGACTAGGTGGGGAGACCCAGTACTTC | CASSPGLGGETQYF
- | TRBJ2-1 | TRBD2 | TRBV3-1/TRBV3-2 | TGTGCCAGCAGCCAAGCCTCGGGAGGTCGTAATGAGCAGTTCTTC | CASSQASGGRNEQFF
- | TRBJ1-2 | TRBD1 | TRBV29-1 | TGCAGCGTCGCACGACAGGGGGGCTATGGCTACACCTTC | CSVARQGGYGYTF
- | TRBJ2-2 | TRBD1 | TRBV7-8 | TGTGCCAGCAGCGCCGGGACAGGGCGAACCGGGGAGCTGTTTTTT | CASSAGTGRTGELFF
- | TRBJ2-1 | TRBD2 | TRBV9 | TGTGCCAGCAGCTCAATAGCGGGGGCCTGGGATGAGCAGTTCTTC | CASSSIAGAWDEQFF
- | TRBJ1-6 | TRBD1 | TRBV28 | TGTGCCAGCAGCTTGCCGACAGGGGGGGGTTCACCCCTCCACTTT | CASSLPTGGGSPLHF
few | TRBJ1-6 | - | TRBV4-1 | TGCGCCAGCAGCCAAGATTTGGGACAAACTAATTCACCCCTCCACTTT | CASSQDLGQTNSPLHF
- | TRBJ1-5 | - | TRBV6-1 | TGTGCCAGCAGTGAAGTCAGGGATAGGAATCAGCCCCAGCATTTT | CASSEVRDRNQPQHF
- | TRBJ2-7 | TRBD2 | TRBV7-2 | TGTGCCAGCAGCTTAGTTGGCGGGAGAACCTACGAGCAGTACTTC | CASSLVGGRTYEQYF
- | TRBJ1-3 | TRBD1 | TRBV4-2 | TGTGCCAGCAGCCCGGGACAGGGGGATGACACCATATATTTT | CASSPGQGDDTIYF
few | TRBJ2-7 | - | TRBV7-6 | TGTGCCAGCAGCACTGGGACTTATACAGCGGAGGAGCAGTACTTC | CASSTGTYTAEEQYF
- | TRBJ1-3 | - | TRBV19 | TGTGCCAGTAGGGTGGCCCCTCTCTCTGGAAACACCATATATTTT | CASRVAPLSGNTIYF
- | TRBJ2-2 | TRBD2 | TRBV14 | TGTGCCAGCAGCCAAGCCAGCGGGATAAGTACCGGGGAGCTGTTTTTT | CASSQASGISTGELFF
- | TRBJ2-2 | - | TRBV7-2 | TGTGCCAGCAGCCTCTCGGGACTGCAGAACACCGGGGAGCTGTTTTTT | CASSLSGLQNTGELFF
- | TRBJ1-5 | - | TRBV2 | TGTGCCAGCAGTGCGCGGACTGGGAGTGGTCAGCCCCAGCATTTT | CASSARTGSGQPQHF
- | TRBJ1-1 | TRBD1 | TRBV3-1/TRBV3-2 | TGTGCCAGCAGCCAATCCGACAGGGAAGGCACTGAAGCTTTCTTT | CASSQSDREGTEAFF
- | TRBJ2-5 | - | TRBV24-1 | TGTGCCACCAGTGGCTCGACAGAGTACCAAGAGACCCAGTACTTC | CATSGSTEYQETQYF
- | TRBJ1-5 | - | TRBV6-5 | TGTGCCACCACACAGGGCAATAACAATCAGCCCCAGCATTTT | CATTQGNNNQPQHF
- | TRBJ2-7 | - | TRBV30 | TGTGCCTGGAGTAACCAGGACAACTACGAGCAGTACTTC | CAWSNQDNYEQYF
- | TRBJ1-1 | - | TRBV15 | TGTGCCACCAGCAGAGCCAGGGTTACGAGCACTGAAGCTTTCTTT | CATSRARVTSTEAFF
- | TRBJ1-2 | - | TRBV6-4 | TGTGCCAGCAGTGACACGACTGCGGCGGGGCGTTTCATAGCTAACTATGGCTACACCTTC | CASSDTTAAGRFIANYGYTF
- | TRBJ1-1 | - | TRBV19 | TGTGCCAGTTCGGACAGCATGAACACTGAAGCTTTCTTT | CASSDSMNTEAFF
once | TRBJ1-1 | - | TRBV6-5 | TGTGCCAGCACCTTATATTCCCACCGGGGAGGAGCTTTCTTT | CASTLYSHRGGAFF
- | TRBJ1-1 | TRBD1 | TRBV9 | TGTGCCAGCAGCGGTTCCGGGACAGGGCTAGACACTGAAGCTTTCTTT | CASSGSGTGLDTEAFF
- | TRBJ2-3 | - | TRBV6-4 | TGTGCCAGCAGTGACCCGCCCGGGAGAGAGGCAGATACGCAGTATTTT | CASSDPPGREADTQYF
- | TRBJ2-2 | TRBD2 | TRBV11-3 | TGTGCCAGCAGCTTAGACCTACGCGGGGGGGTCCCCGGGGAGCTGTTTTTT | CASSLDLRGGVPGELFF
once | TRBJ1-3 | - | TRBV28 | TGTGCCAGCAGCATGATTGGGACTTTAAGCTCTGGAAACACCATATATTTT | CASSMIGTLSSGNTIYF
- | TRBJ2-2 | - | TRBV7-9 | TGTGCCAGCAGCTCCGGGGTAGGCGCCGGGGAGCTGTTTTTT | CASSSGVGAGELFF
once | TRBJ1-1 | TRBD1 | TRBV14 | TGTGCCAGCAGCGAAACGGACAGGTCCACTGAAGCTTTCTTT | CASSETDRSTEAFF
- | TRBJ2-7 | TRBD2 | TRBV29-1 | TGCAGCGTTGTTAGCGGGGGGGCCTACGAGCAGTACTTC | CSVVSGGAYEQYF
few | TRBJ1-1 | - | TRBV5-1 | TGCGCCAGCAGCTCTTCTACAGTGAACACTGAAGCTTTCTTT | CASSSSTVNTEAFF
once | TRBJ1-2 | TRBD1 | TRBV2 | TGTGCCAGCAGGAGGACAGGGTATGGCTACACCTTC | CASRRTGYGYTF
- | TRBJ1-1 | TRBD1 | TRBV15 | TGTGCCACCAGAGCCAGGGGGCAGACGAACACTGAAGCTTTCTTT | CATRARGQTNTEAFF
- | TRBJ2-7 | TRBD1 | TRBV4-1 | TGCGCCAGCAGCCAAGGACAGGGAATCCTCTACGAGCAGTACTTC | CASSQGQGILYEQYF
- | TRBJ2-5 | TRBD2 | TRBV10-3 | TGTGCCATCAGTGAAAGAACGGGGGGAGAGACCCAGTACTTC | CAISERTGGETQYF
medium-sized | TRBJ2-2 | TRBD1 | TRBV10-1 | TGCGCCAGCAGCGCGGGACAGGGTTCCACCGGGGAGCTGTTTTTT | CASSAGQGSTGELFF
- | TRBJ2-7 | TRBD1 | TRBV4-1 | TGCGCCAGCAGCCGCGGGACAGGGAACCCCTCCTACGAGCAGTACTTC | CASSRGTGNPSYEQYF
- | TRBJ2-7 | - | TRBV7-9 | TGTGCCAGCAGCCTTCTGGGACTCCCTAAGCAGTACTTC | CASSLLGLPKQYF